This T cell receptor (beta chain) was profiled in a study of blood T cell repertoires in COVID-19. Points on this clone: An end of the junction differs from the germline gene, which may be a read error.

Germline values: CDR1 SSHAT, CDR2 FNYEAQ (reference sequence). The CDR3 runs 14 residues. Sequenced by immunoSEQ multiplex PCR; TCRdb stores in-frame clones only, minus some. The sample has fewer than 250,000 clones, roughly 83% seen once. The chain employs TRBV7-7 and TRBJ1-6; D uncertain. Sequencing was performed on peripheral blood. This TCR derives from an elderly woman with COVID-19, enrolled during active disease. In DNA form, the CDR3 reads TGTGCTAGCAGCTTATCGGGGAATGGATCACCCCTCCACTTT. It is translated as CASSLSGNGSPLHF. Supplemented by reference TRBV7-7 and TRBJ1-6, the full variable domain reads GAGVSQSPRYKVTKRGQDVTLRCDPISSHATLYWYQQALGQGPEFLTYFNYEAQPDKSGLPSDRFSAERPEGSISTLTIQRTEQRDSAMYRCASSLSGNGSPLHFGNGTRLTVT.